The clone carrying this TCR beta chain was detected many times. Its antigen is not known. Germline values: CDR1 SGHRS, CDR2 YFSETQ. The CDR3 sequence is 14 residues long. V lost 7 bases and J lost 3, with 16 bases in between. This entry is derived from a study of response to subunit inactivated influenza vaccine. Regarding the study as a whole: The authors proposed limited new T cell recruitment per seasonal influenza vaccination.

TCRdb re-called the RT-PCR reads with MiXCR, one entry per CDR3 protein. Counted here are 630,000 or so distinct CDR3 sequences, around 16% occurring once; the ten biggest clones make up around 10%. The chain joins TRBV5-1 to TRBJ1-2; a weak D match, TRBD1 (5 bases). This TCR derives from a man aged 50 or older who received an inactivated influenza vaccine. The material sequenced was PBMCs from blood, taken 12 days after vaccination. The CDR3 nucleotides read TGCGCCAGCCGCACTGGGACGGTTTACTATGGCTACACCTTC. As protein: CASRTGTVYYGYTF.